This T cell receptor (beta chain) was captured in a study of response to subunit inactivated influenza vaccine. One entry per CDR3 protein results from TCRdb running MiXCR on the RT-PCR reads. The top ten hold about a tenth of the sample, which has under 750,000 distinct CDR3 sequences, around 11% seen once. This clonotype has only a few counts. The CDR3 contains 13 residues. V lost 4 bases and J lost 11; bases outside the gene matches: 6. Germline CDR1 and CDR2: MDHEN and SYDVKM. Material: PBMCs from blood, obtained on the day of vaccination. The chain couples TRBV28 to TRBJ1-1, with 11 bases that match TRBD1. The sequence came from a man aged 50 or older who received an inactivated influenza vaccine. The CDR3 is CASSSGQGAQAFF. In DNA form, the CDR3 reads TGTGCCAGCAGTTCAGGACAGGGGGCGCAGGCTTTCTTT.